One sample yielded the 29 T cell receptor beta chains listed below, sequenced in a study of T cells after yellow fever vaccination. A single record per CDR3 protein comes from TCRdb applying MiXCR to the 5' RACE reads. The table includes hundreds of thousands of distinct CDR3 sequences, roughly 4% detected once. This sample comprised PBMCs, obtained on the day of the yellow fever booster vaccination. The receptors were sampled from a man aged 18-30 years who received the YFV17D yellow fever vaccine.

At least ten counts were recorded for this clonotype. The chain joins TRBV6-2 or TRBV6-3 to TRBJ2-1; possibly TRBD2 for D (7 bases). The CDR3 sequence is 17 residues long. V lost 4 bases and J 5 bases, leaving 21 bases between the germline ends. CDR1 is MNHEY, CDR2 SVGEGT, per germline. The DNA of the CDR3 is TGTGCCAGCAGTTCCCCGGGACAATCCGGGGGGCACAATGAGCAGTTCTTC. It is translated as CASSSPGQSGGHNEQFF.

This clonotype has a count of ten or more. CDR3 sequence: CASSFGQPANEQFF. CDR3 bases: TGCGCCAGCAGCTTCGGACAGCCGGCGAATGAGCAGTTCTTC. The V call is TRBV5-1, the J call TRBJ2-1, with D perhaps TRBD1 (6 bases). The V gene lost 2 bases and the J gene lost 7 bases, with 13 bases spanning the gap. CDR3 length: 14 residues. CDR1 SGHRS and CDR2 YFSETQ come from the germline V gene.

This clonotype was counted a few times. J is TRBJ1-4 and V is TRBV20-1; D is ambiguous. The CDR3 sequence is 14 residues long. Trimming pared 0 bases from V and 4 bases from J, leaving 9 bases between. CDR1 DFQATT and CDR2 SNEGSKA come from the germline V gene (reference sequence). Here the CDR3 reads CSARDLRLNEKLFF. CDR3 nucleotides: TGCAGTGCTAGAGATTTGCGACTTAATGAAAAACTGTTTTTT.

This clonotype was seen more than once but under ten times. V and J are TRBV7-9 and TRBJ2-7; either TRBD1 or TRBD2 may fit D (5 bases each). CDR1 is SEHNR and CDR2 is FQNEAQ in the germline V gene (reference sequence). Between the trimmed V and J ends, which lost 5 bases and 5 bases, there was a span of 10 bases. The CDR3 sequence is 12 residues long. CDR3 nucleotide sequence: TGTGCCAGCAGCACGGGACGGAACGAGCAGTACGTC. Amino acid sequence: CASSTGRNEQYV.

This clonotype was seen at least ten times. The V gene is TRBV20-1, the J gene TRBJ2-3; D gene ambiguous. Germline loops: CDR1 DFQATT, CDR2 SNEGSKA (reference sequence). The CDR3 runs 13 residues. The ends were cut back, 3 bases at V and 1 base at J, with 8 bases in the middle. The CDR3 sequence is CSASESGTDTQYF. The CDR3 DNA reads TGCAGTGCTAGTGAGTCAGGCACAGATACGCAGTATTTT.

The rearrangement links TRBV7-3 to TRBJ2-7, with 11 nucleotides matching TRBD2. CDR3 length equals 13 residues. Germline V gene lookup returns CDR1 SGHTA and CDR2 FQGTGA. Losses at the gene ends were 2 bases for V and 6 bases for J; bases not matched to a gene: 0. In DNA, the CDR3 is TGTGCCAGCAGCTTACTAGCGGGGGGCGAGCAGTACTTC. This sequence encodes CASSLLAGGEQYF.

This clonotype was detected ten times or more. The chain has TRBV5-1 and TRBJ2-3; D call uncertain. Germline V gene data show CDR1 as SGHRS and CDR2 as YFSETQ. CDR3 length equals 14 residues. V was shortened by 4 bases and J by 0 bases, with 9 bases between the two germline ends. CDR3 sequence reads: CASSRLPSTDTQYF. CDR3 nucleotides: TGCGCCAGCAGCAGACTTCCTAGCACAGATACGCAGTATTTT.

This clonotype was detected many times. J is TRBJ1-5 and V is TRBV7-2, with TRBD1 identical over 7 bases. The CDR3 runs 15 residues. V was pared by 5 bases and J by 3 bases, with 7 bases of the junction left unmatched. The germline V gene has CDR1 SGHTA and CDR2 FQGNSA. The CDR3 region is CASSLWTGLNQPQHF. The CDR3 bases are TGTGCCAGCAGCCTATGGACAGGACTCAATCAGCCCCAGCATTTT.

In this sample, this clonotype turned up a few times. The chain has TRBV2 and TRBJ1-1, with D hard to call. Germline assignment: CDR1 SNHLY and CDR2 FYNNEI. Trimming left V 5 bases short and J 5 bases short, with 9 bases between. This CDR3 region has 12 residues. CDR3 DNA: TGTGCCAGCAGTTACAGTTTTACTGAAGCTTTCTTT. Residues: CASSYSFTEAFF.

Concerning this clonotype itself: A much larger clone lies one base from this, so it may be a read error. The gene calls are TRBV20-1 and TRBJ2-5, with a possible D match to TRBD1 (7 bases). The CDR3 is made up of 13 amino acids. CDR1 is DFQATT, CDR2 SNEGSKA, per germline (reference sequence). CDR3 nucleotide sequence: TGCAGTGCTGCACAGGGGAGGCAAGAGACCCAGCACTTC. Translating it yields CSAAQGRQETQHF.

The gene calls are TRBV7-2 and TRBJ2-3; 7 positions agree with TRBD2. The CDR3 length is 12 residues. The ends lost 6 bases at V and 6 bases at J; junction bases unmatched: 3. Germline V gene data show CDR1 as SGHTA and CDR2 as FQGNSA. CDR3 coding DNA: TGTGCCAGCAGAAGGACTAGTGATACGCAGTATTTT. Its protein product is CASRRTSDTQYF.

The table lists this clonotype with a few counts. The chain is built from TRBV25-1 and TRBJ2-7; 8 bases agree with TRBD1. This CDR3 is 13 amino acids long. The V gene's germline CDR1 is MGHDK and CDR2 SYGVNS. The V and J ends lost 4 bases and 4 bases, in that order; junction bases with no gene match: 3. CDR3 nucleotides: TGTGCCAGCAGTGGGACAGGGCGATACGAGCAGTACTTC. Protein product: CASSGTGRYEQYF.

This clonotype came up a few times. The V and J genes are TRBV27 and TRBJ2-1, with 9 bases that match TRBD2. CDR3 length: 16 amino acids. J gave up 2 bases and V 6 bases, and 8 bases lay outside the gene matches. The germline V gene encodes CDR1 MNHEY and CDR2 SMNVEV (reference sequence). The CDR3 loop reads CASSPSGGYTYNEQFF. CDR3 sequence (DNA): TGTGCCAGCAGCCCCAGCGGGGGGTACACCTACAATGAGCAGTTCTTC.

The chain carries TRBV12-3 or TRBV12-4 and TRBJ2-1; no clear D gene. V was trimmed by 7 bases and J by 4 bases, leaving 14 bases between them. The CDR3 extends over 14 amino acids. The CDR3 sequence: CASTSIGPYNEQFF. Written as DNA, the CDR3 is TGTGCCAGCACCTCTATTGGCCCGTACAATGAGCAGTTCTTC.

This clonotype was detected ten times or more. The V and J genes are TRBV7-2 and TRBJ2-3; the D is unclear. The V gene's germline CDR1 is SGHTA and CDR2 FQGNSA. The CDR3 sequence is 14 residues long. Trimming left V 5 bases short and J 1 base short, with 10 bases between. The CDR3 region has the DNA TGTGCCAGCAGCCCATACCCTGGCACAGATACGCAGTATTTT. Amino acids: CASSPYPGTDTQYF.

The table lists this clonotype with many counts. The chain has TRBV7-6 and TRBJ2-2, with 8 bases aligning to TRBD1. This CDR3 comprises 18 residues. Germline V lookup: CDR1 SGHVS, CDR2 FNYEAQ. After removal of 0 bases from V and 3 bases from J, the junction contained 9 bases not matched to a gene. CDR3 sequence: CASSLAPDRGTDTGELFF. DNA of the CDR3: TGTGCCAGCAGCTTAGCGCCAGACAGGGGAACGGACACCGGGGAGCTGTTTTTT.

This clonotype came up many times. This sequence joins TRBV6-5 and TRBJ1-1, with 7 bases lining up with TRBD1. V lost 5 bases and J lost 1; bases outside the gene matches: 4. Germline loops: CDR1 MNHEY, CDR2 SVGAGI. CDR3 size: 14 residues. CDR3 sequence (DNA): TGTGCCAGCAGTCACGGACAGGAGAACACTGAAGCTTTCTTT. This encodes CASSHGQENTEAFF.

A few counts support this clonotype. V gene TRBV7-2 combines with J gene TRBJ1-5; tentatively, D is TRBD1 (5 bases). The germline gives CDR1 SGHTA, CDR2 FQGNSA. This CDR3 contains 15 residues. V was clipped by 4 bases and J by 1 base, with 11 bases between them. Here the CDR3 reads CASSSPGKSNQPQHF. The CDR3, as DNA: TGTGCCAGCAGCTCTCCAGGGAAGAGCAATCAGCCCCAGCATTTT.

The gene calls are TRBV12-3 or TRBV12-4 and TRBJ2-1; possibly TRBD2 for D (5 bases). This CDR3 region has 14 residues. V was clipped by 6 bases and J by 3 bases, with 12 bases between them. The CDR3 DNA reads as TGTGCCAGCAGCCTCGGGGTGCTCTACAATGAGCAGTTCTTC. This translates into CASSLGVLYNEQFF.

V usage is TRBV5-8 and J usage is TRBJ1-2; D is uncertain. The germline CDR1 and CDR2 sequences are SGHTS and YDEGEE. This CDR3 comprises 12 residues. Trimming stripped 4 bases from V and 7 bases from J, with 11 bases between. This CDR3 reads CASSPDFLGYTF. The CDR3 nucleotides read TGTGCCAGCAGCCCTGACTTTCTTGGCTACACCTTC.

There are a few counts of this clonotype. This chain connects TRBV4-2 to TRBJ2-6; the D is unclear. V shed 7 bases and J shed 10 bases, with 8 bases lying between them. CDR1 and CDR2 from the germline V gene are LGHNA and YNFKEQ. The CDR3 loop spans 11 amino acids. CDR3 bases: TGTGCCAGCAATTATGGTAACGTCCTGACTTTC. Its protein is CASNYGNVLTF.

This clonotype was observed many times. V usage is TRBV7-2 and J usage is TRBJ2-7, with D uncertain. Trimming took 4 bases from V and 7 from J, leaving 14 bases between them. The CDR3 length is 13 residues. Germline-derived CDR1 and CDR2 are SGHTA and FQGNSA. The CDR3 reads CASSSYGGWEQYV. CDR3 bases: TGTGCCAGCAGCTCCTATGGTGGGTGGGAGCAGTACGTC.

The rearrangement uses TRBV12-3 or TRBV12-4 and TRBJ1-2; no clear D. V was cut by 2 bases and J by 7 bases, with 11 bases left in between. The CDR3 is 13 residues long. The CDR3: CASSLPAGFGYTF. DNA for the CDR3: TGTGCCAGCAGTTTACCGGCAGGCTTTGGCTACACCTTC.

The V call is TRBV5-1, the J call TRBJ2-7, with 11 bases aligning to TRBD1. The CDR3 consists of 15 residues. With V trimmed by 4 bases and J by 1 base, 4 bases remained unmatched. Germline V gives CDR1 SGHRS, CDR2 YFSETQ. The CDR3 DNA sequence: TGCGCCAGCAGCCCGGACAGGGGGCTGTCCTACGAGCAGTACTTC. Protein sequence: CASSPDRGLSYEQYF.

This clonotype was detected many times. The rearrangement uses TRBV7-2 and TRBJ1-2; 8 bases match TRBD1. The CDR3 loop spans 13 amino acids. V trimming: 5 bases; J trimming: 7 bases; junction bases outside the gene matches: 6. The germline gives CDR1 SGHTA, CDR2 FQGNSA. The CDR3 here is CASSKDRDGGYTF. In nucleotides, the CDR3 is TGTGCCAGCAGCAAGGACAGGGACGGTGGCTACACCTTC.

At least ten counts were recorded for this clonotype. The CDR3 reads CASSQELLTGGAEPQHF. Written as DNA, the CDR3 is TGTGCCAGCAGCCAAGAGCTCTTAACAGGGGGCGCGGAGCCCCAGCATTTT. The chain combines TRBV4-2 with TRBJ1-5; TRBD1 agrees at 9 bases. Germline CDR1 and CDR2: LGHNA and YNFKEQ. Trimming removed 0 bases from V and 8 bases from J; junction bases left unmatched: 11. The CDR3 totals 17 residues.

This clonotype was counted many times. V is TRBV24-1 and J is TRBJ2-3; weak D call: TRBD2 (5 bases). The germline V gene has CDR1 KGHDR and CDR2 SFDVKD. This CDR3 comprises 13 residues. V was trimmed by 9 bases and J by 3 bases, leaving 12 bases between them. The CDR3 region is CATGQEVTDTQYF. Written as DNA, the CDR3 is TGTGCCACCGGGCAGGAGGTGACAGATACGCAGTATTTT.

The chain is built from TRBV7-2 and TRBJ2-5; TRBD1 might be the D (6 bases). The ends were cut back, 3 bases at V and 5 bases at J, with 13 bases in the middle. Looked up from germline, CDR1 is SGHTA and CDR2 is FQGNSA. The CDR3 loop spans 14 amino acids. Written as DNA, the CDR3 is TGTGCCAGCAGCTTCCAGGGGTCATGGGAGACCCAGTACTTC. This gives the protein CASSFQGSWETQYF.

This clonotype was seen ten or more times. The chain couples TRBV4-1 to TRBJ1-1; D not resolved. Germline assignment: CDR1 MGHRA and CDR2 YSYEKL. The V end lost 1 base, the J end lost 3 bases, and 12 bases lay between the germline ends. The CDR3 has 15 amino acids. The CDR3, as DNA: TGCGCCAGCAGCCAAGGGGCGCTTAGGGACACTGAAGCTTTCTTT. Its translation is CASSQGALRDTEAFF.